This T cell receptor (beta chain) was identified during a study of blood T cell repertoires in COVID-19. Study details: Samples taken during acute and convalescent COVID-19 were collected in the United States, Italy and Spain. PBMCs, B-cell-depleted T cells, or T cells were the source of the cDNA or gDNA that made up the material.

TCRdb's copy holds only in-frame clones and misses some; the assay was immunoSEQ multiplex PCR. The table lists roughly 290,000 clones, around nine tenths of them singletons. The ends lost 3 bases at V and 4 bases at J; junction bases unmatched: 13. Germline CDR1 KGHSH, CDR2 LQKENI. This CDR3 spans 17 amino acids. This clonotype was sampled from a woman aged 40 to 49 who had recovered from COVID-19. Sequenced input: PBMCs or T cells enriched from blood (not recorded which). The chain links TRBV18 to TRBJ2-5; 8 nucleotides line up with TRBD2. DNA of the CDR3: TGTGCCAGCTCACCGACCAGTTTAGCGGGGCTGCTAGAGACCCAGTACTTC. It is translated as CASSPTSLAGLLETQYF.